This T cell receptor beta chain was sequenced in a study of identical twins (dated by TCRdb to the mid-2010s). The study in broad terms: TCR alpha and beta repertoires from monozygotic twins, unrelated adults of various ages and cord blood were deep-sequenced to test whether fetal clonotypes persist. To rule out contamination, the twin experiments were replicated at different times with different library preparation protocols. The full study reports these points: Zero-insertion analyses could be partly confounded by invariant T cells such as MAIT and iNKT, although diverse VJ usage argued against such confounding for most clonotypes. Fewer insertions were carried by abundant cord blood beta clonotypes, a similar but weaker trend appeared in young adult naive repertoires, and no such trend appeared in memory repertoires. In beta out-of-frame sequences, excess twin sharing was weaker, because having fewer shared sequences lowered the signal-to-noise ratio. Recombination models systematically underestimated out-of-frame TCR alpha sharing in monozygotic twins but agreed with sharing between unrelated individuals. Because the same donors could not be followed over many years, the conclusions relied on cross-sectional statistical analysis. Compared with coincidental sharing between unrelated individuals, out-of-frame TCR alpha sequences shared between twins had an excess of sequences with low generation probability.

Only healthy Caucasian donors were included. The twin cohort comprised three pairs of female monozygotic twins, all aged about 18 to 29 years. Peripheral blood mononuclear cells were used as the source from which RNA for TCR libraries was isolated. This clonotype was observed a handful of times. There is no known antigen for this receptor. No quality values exist for individual bases; no much larger clone is one base distant. CDR3 length: 16 amino acids, cysteine to phenylalanine. The read is trimmed to its CDR3 DNA, 48 bases read in frame from base 1. The germline V gene (reference sequence) provides CDR1 DFQATT and CDR2 SNEGSKA. V is cut back by 3 bases and J by 0 bases, with 8 bases in the junction unmatched. Library preparation used 5' RACE. The listed sequencing device is Illumina HiSeq 2000. A universal primer binding site was introduced by template switching, and a unique molecular identifier was present in the final cDNA, enabling accurate counting of TCR cDNA molecules. Specific primers in the conserved constant-segment region were used to synthesize first-strand cDNA for TCR alpha and beta chains. To control for contamination, each cDNA library was double barcoded with a SMART-Mk sample barcode plus Illumina barcodes. Two successive PCR steps introduced TruSeq adapter sequences along with Illumina sample barcodes. Sequencing of the TCR alpha and beta cDNA libraries was done on the Illumina HiSeq platform using custom primers. The paper's data handling went like this. Raw reads were processed with MiGEC to extract unique molecular identifiers, and MiXCR was used to determine CDR3 positions. For each individual, recombination models were inferred using an EM algorithm with the repgenHMM and IGoR tools. The tcR package in R was used for shared clonotype analysis, with sharing normalized by the product of cloneset sizes. To study raw recombination without the effects of thymic and clonal selection, out-of-frame nonproductive sequences were analyzed. TCRdb reprocessed the public reads (quality trimming at Q25 with fastp, clone calling with MiXCR) and kept in-frame beta chains. Identical CDR3 protein sequences are pooled into one entry, listed with their most common genes and DNA. These V and J calls originate from TCRdb's pipeline instead of the authors' own analysis. This sample holds about 810,000 distinct CDR3 sequences; around 12% were observed only once. The biggest ten clones account for around 1.6% of the sample.

This same sample was also taken into another study, of yellow fever vaccine responses in identical twins. As that second study puts it: According to the authors, in identical twins the way T cells responded to vaccination appeared partly convergent and partly personalized. The study precisely tracked vaccine-responding T cell clones in identical twins.

This sequence originates from a woman between 18 and 29 years old in good health. The rearrangement combines TRBV20-1 with TRBJ2-1, with TRBD2 identical over 7 junction bases. What was sequenced was PBMCs. The nucleotide sequence reads as follows: TGCAGTGCTAGGACGCCTAGCGGAGTCTCCTACAATGAGCAGTTCTTC. Its coded protein is CSARTPSGVSYNEQFF.